The clone carrying this TCR beta chain has a count of ten or more. Its antigen is not known. The data were taken from a study of T-cell reconstitution after alpha-beta-depleted transplantation in children. General study points: Elevated TCRbeta diversity at day 60 was traced, in some patients, to surviving recipient T cells and thymic progenitors. By one year post-transplant, T-cell counts and diversity largely arose from T cells that were newly produced.

TCRbeta library construction was performed incorporating unique molecular identifiers. TCRdb redid the calling of the PCR reads with MiXCR, one entry per CDR3 protein. The sample carries fewer than 350,000 distinct CDR3 sequences, roughly 9.1% recorded once. Sequenced here: PBMCs, sampled before TCRalphabeta/CD19-depleted stem cell transplant. The TCR originated in a boy younger than two with acute myeloid leukemia, due to receive a stem cell transplant.

The CDR3: CASSSKAGRYNEQFF. The CDR3 region has the DNA TGTGCCAGCAGTTCGAAGGCGGGTCGCTACAATGAGCAGTTCTTC. The rearrangement links TRBV6-7 to TRBJ2-1, with D perhaps TRBD2 (5 bases). TRBV6-7 is filed as an ORF, its function uncertain. Trimming stripped 4 bases from V and 3 bases from J, with 13 bases between. CDR3 length: 15 residues.